These 15 T cell receptor beta chains share one sample of origin, sequenced in a study of regulatory dendritic cells for organ transplantation. Sequenced by immunoSEQ multiplex PCR; TCRdb stores in-frame clones only, minus some. The data contain fewer than 25,000 clones, roughly 88% of them singletons. Allogeneic regulatory or mature dendritic cells were co-cultured for less than six days with CFSE-labeled sorted T cells at 1:10. These receptors lack a known antigen. Source material: naive CD4+ T cells from blood cultured with regulatory dendritic cells. Indicated subset: CD45RA+ naive T cells. Every receptor here comes from a human donor in good health.

This clone showed up just a few times. This chain links TRBV5-1 with TRBJ2-1; 11 nucleotides align to TRBD2. After removal of 5 bases from V and 9 bases from J, the junction contained 7 bases not matched to a gene. The CDR3 loop spans 14 amino acids. Germline CDR1 SGHRS, CDR2 YFSETQ. The CDR3 DNA reads as TGCGCCAGCAGTTTAGCGGGAGGGCCGGGTGAGCAGTTCTTC. This codes for CASSLAGGPGEQFF.

The rearrangement links TRBV7-2 to TRBJ2-7; 9 bases are shared with TRBD1. The junction had 9 bases not matched to a gene; V was cut back by 4 bases and J by 2 bases. The CDR3 spans 16 residues. CDR1 is SGHTA and CDR2 is FQGNSA in the germline V gene. CDR3 loop: CASSYLSGQGTYEQYF. As DNA, the CDR3 is TGTGCCAGCAGCTACTTATCGGGACAGGGAACCTACGAGCAGTACTTC.

This clone was seen just once. The chain has TRBV30 and TRBJ1-2; D is possibly TRBD1 (5 bases). The CDR3 runs 14 residues. CDR1 is GTSNPN and CDR2 is SVGIG in the germline V gene (reference sequence). The V gene lost 5 bases and the J gene lost 2 bases, with 15 bases spanning the gap. The CDR3 nucleotides read TGTGCCTGGTTCCGGGACGGCGGAAACTATGGCTACACCTTC. Its protein product is CAWFRDGGNYGYTF. Drawing the rest from reference TRBV30 and TRBJ1-2, the complete variable domain is SQTIHQWPATLVQPVGSPLSLECTVEGTSNPNLYWYRQAAGRGLQLLFYSVGIGQISSEVPQNLSASRPQDRQFILSSKKLLLSDSGFYLCAWFRDGGNYGYTFGSGTRLTVV.

The chain couples TRBV11-2 to TRBJ2-4, with D hard to call. The V and J ends lost 5 bases and 16 bases respectively, with 24 bases between them. CDR1 SGHAT and CDR2 FQNNGV come from the germline V gene. The CDR3 has 14 amino acids. The CDR3 nucleotides are TGTGCCAGCAGCCAAAAGTCTCGGCCGGGTGGGTGTTACTTC. Encoded protein: CASSQKSRPGGCYF.

The chain carries TRBV6-6 and TRBJ1-5, with 7 bases identical to TRBD1. J gave up 6 bases and V 2 bases, and 10 bases lay outside the gene matches. Per germline, CDR1 MNHNY and CDR2 SVGAGI (reference sequence). CDR3 length equals 16 residues. CDR3 bases: TGTGCCAGCAGTTACCGGCAGGGGGGCAATGTTCAGCCCCAGCATTTT. Translation: CASSYRQGGNVQPQHF.

The J gene is TRBJ1-1, the V gene TRBV15; 9 nucleotides align to TRBD1. The CDR3 spans 14 residues. CDR1 and CDR2 (germline): LNHNV, YYDKDF (reference sequence). The junction had 3 bases not matched to a gene; V was cut back by 6 bases and J by 1 base. CDR3 amino acids: CATRQGQGNTEAFF. The CDR3 nucleotides read TGTGCCACCAGGCAGGGACAGGGGAACACTGAAGCTTTCTTT.

This sequence joins TRBV11-3 and TRBJ1-1; D call uncertain. The CDR3 is 13 residues long. Germline V gene lookup returns CDR1 SGHNT and CDR2 YENEEA. Deletions cut 6 bases from V and 10 bases from J, with 18 bases between. CDR3 coding DNA: TGTGCCAGCAGAACAACGGGGAGTGGTACAGCTTTCTTT. This gives the protein CASRTTGSGTAFF.

J is TRBJ1-4 and V is TRBV30; the D is unclear. Trimming took 0 bases from V and 8 from J, leaving 4 bases between them. Germline V gene data show CDR1 as GTSNPN and CDR2 as SVGIG (reference sequence). The CDR3 is made up of 11 amino acids. Written as DNA, the CDR3 is TGTGCCTGGAGTGTCCGGGAAAAACTGTTTTTT. Residues: CAWSVREKLFF.

The rearrangement uses TRBV28 and TRBJ2-5; 8 nucleotides match TRBD2. The CDR3 has 16 amino acids. Losses at the gene ends were 9 bases for V and 4 bases for J; bases not matched to a gene: 16. Germline loops: CDR1 MDHEN, CDR2 SYDVKM. The CDR3 here is CARSRSGLAGGETQYF. The CDR3 nucleotides read TGTGCCAGATCTCGGTCGGGGTTGGCGGGGGGAGAGACCCAGTACTTC.

The chain combines TRBV28 with TRBJ1-1; 7 positions agree with TRBD1. The V segment lost 7 bases and the J segment 1 base; nucleotides outside the gene matches: 6. The CDR3 has 14 residues. Germline V gene sequence: CDR1 MDHEN, CDR2 SYDVKM. CDR3 sequence (DNA): TGTGCCAGCAAATCCCGGGACAGGAACACTGAAGCTTTCTTT. It codes for CASKSRDRNTEAFF. The entire variable domain, with the rest obtained from reference TRBV28 and TRBJ1-1, is as follows: DVKVTQSSRYLVKRTGEKVFLECVQDMDHENMFWYRQDPGLGLRLIYFSYDVKMKEKGDIPEGYSVSREKKERFSLILESASTNQTSMYLCASKSRDRNTEAFFGQGTRLTVV.

V gene TRBV19 combines with J gene TRBJ1-1; D is perhaps TRBD1 (6 bases). V was cut by 8 bases and J by 4 bases, with 11 bases left in between. CDR1 and CDR2 from the germline V gene are LNHDA and SQIVND (reference sequence). This CDR3 spans 12 amino acids. In nucleotides, the CDR3 is TGTGCCAGTTCATACAGGGCCACTGAAGCTTTCTTT. It specifies CASSYRATEAFF. Together with reference TRBV19 and TRBJ1-1, the CDR3 gives the full variable domain: DGGITQSPKYLFRKEGQNVTLSCEQNLNHDAMYWYRQDPGQGLRLIYYSQIVNDFQKGDIAEGYSVSREKKESFPLTVTSAQKNPTAFYLCASSYRATEAFFGQGTRLTVV.

The chain couples TRBV7-9 to TRBJ2-2, with D perhaps being TRBD1 or TRBD2 (5 bases each). The germline gives CDR1 SEHNR, CDR2 FQNEAQ (reference sequence). Trimming pared 3 bases from V and 11 bases from J, leaving 10 bases between. The CDR3 sequence is 12 residues long. The DNA for the CDR3 is TGTGCCAGCAGCTTTGGGGGTGGTGAGCTGTTTTTT. This codes for CASSFGGGELFF.

The genes are TRBV27 and TRBJ2-1; D gene uncertain. The CDR3 has 14 residues. CDR1 is MNHEY, CDR2 SMNVEV, per germline (reference sequence). The V gene lost 3 bases and the J gene lost 0 bases, with 6 bases spanning the gap. CDR3 sequence: CASSFSSSYNEQFF. In DNA, the CDR3 is TGTGCCAGCAGTTTTTCGAGCTCCTACAATGAGCAGTTCTTC.

This clone has just a few counts. The chain couples TRBV2 to TRBJ1-5; D remains unclear. CDR3 length: 13 amino acids. Germline-derived CDR1 and CDR2 are SNHLY and FYNNEI. The V gene lost 5 bases and the J gene lost 6 bases, with 11 bases spanning the gap. The CDR3 sequence is CASSSSGGQPQHF. In DNA form, the CDR3 reads TGTGCCAGCAGTTCGTCGGGAGGTCAGCCCCAGCATTTT.

The rearrangement links TRBV6-5 to TRBJ2-5, with D maybe TRBD2 (5 bases). This CDR3 is 13 amino acids long. Germline CDR1 MNHEY, CDR2 SVGAGI. V was shortened by 8 bases and J by 2 bases, with 12 bases between the two germline ends. CDR3 nucleotide sequence: TGTGCCAGCCGCCCGGGGATGCAAGAGACCCAGTACTTC. It specifies CASRPGMQETQYF.